This T cell receptor (beta chain) was observed in a study of T-cell reconstitution after alpha-beta-depleted transplantation in children (TCRdb year 2016). For context, the study as a whole: Using TCR repertoire profiling, the study quantitatively followed how T-cell immune reconstitution unfolded in children after TCRalphabeta/CD19-depleted allogeneic hematopoietic cell transplantation.

General conclusions and limits of the study: In some patients, the high TCRbeta diversity seen at day 60 was put down to recipient T cells and intrathymic progenitors that had survived conditioning. Over subsequent months, a decline in hyperexpanded clone frequencies was noted, and after one year, T-cell counts and TCRbeta diversity were mostly ascribed to newly produced T cells. About two months after transplant, the apparently early recovery of alphabetaT-cell counts reportedly depended on just several hundred clones that had expanded rapidly and came from non-depleted graft cells.

Receptor amplification or capture employed PCR. Sequencing relied on an Illumina HiSeq 2500. To normalize quantification of the TCRbeta repertoire, the TCR libraries were built with molecular barcoding that relied on unique molecular identifiers. TCRdb itself trimmed the public reads at Q25 with fastp, ran MiXCR and retained productive beta chains. Entries that share a CDR3 protein sequence are merged under the most common genes and DNA. The table for this sample lists fewer than 500,000 distinct CDR3 sequences; approximately 41% of them were counted only once. Of the sample, under 30% is held by the ten largest clones. This clonotype was found a few times. It has no known antigen specificity. Base qualities are not provided; no much larger clone lies one nucleotide away. Taken with the paper, the label for treatment or condition translates to: allogeneic hematopoietic cell transplantation with graft depleted of TCRalphabeta T cells and CD19 B cells. The transplant recipients were children given TCRalphabeta/CD19-depleted allogeneic hematopoietic cell grafts.

This clonotype was obtained from a girl aged 2-10 years with aplastic anemia, due to receive a stem cell transplant. The sequencing used PBMCs, collected before TCRalphabeta/CD19-depleted stem cell transplant.

The CDR3 protein is CSAQEAGRGRLDQPQHF. The DNA sequence reads TGCAGTGCCCAAGAAGCAGGGAGGGGGAGGCTGGATCAGCCCCAGCATTTT. This chain joins TRBV20-1 to TRBJ1-5, with TRBD1 tentatively as D gene (6 bases match). The CDR3 contains 17 residues, cysteine and phenylalanine counted. The DNA shown is the 51-base CDR3, in frame from base 1. V is cut by 6 bases and J by 5 bases, and the space between the germline ends is 26 bases. Looking up the germline V gene (reference sequence) yields CDR1 DFQATT and CDR2 SNEGSKA.